Presented here are 29 T cell receptor beta chains from one specimen sequenced in a study of blood T cell repertoires in COVID-19. Data came from immunoSEQ multiplex PCR; TCRdb stores just in-frame clones and leaves some out. The sample shows about 40,000 clones, about 88% of them seen only once. Material: peripheral blood. The receptor source for this set is a man aged 45-60 years in a cohort sampled during active COVID-19.

The rearrangement joins TRBV30 to TRBJ2-3; D unclear. The CDR3 has 14 residues. Per germline, CDR1 GTSNPN and CDR2 SVGIG (reference sequence). Trimming removed 7 bases from V and 0 bases from J, with 14 bases in between. DNA for the CDR3: TGTGCCTCCGGAACAGTAACTAGCACAGATACGCAGTATTTT. Its translation: CASGTVTSTDTQYF.

This clone was found once. CDR3 in DNA: TGTGCCAGCAGCTTGAGTGGGCAGGCCTACGAGCAGTACGTC. Translated, it gives CASSLSGQAYEQYV. This chain uses TRBV5-6 with TRBJ2-7; D is uncertain. The germline V gene has CDR1 SGHDT and CDR2 YYEEEE. V lost 1 base, J lost 2 bases, and 10 bases lay in between. The CDR3 length is 14 residues.

V gene TRBV5-1 combines with J gene TRBJ1-1; 7 nucleotides match TRBD1. The germline V gene encodes CDR1 SGHRS and CDR2 YFSETQ. The CDR3 is 15 amino acids. The junction had 8 bases not matched to a gene; V was cut back by 0 bases and J by 6 bases. The CDR3 sequence is CASSLGQGVGAEAFF. CDR3 nucleotides: TGCGCCAGCAGCTTGGGACAGGGAGTCGGTGCTGAAGCTTTCTTT.

The chain combines TRBV9 with TRBJ1-4; no firm D call. CDR1 and CDR2 from the germline V gene are SGDLS and YYNGEE. The CDR3 covers 18 residues. With 4 bases removed from V and 6 bases from J, the gap between germline ends came to 25 bases. The CDR3 DNA is TGTGCCAGCAGCCCAATCTTGGATGGGCAGGAGGTCTATGAAAAACTGTTTTTT. Translating gives CASSPILDGQEVYEKLFF.

This clone showed up just once. V and J are TRBV6-5 and TRBJ2-1; the match to TRBD2 covers 10 bases. The J segment lost 3 bases and the V segment lost 4 bases, leaving 6 bases of the junction unmatched. Germline CDR1 and CDR2: MNHEY and SVGAGI. The CDR3 length is 16 residues. CDR3 coding DNA: TGTGCCAGCAGTTCTACCGGGACTAGCGACTACAATGAGCAGTTCTTC. It codes for CASSSTGTSDYNEQFF.

The genes are TRBV19 and TRBJ2-3; 9 bases are a match to TRBD1. This CDR3 is 14 amino acids long. Germline V gene sequence: CDR1 LNHDA, CDR2 SQIVND (reference sequence). J gave up 4 bases and V 6 bases, and 5 bases lay outside the gene matches. CDR3 sequence reads: CASSPGQGPDTQYF. CDR3 in DNA: TGTGCCAGTAGCCCTGGACAGGGGCCAGATACGCAGTATTTT.

This chain connects TRBV14 to TRBJ1-1; D unclear. This CDR3 spans 13 amino acids. Germline CDR1 and CDR2: SGHDN and FVKESK. The V end was cut by 2 bases, the J end by 3 bases, with 7 bases between. The CDR3 loop reads CASSQQADTEAFF. CDR3 sequence (DNA): TGTGCCAGCAGCCAACAAGCGGACACTGAAGCTTTCTTT.

This chain links TRBV7-6 with TRBJ2-3; perhaps TRBD2 as D (6 bases). The germline V gene encodes CDR1 SGHVS and CDR2 FNYEAQ. The V gene lost 0 bases and the J gene lost 2 bases, with 9 bases spanning the gap. This CDR3 has 15 amino acids. The chain's CDR3 is CASSLAGGDTDTQYF. The CDR3 bases are TGTGCCAGCAGCTTAGCGGGAGGAGACACAGATACGCAGTATTTT.

The chain carries TRBV24-1 and TRBJ2-1, with 7 bases lining up with TRBD1. The CDR3 totals 16 residues. Germline-derived CDR1 and CDR2 are KGHDR and SFDVKD. Germline trimming cut 0 bases from V and 4 bases from J; bases unmatched to any gene: 5. CDR3 in amino acids: CATSDLRGGTYNEQFF. CDR3 DNA sequence: TGTGCCACCAGTGATTTGCGAGGGGGCACTTACAATGAGCAGTTCTTC.

The chain carries TRBV21-1 and TRBJ2-4; no DNA check was done on the table's D call, TRBD2. TRBV21-1 is a documented pseudogene. CDR3 length: 16 residues. The CDR3 DNA sequence: TGTGCCAGCAGCACCCTCGGGGATCTAGCCAAAAACATTCAGTACTTC. Its translation is CASSTLGDLAKNIQYF.

The chain carries TRBV7-8 and TRBJ1-5; no definite D call. Germline CDR1 reads SGHVS; CDR2 reads FQNEAQ. The ends were cut back, 5 bases at V and 9 bases at J, with 23 bases in the middle. The length of the CDR3 is 16 residues. The CDR3 loop is CASSPQVGGSMMPQHF. For the CDR3, the DNA is TGTGCCAGCAGCCCCCAGGTAGGAGGTTCGATGATGCCCCAGCATTTT. The variable domain in full, with the rest retrieved from reference TRBV7-8 and TRBJ1-5, is GAGVSQSPRYKVAKRGQDVALRCDPISGHVSLFWYQQALGQGPEFLTYFQNEAQLDKSGLPSDRFFAERPEGSVSTLKIQRTQQEDSAVYLCASSPQVGGSMMPQHFGDGTRLSIL.

This chain links TRBV18 with TRBJ1-4; 9 nucleotides agree with TRBD1. V trimming: 3 bases; J trimming: 8 bases; junction bases outside the gene matches: 1. Germline CDR1 is KGHSH and CDR2 is LQKENI. The CDR3 consists of 13 residues. The CDR3 sequence is CASSPDRGEKLFF. As DNA, the CDR3 is TGTGCCAGCTCACCGGACAGGGGCGAAAAACTGTTTTTT.

V gene TRBV7-8 combines with J gene TRBJ2-3, with a weak D call TRBD1 (6 bases). Germline CDR1 reads SGHVS; CDR2 reads FQNEAQ. Trimming cost V 1 base and J 0 bases, with 17 bases left between them. This CDR3 has 18 amino acids. The CDR3 DNA sequence: TGTGCCAGCAGCTTAGAACTCTCGGACAGTTCTAGCACAGATACGCAGTATTTT. Protein: CASSLELSDSSSTDTQYF.

V is TRBV12-5 and J is TRBJ1-2; D is perhaps TRBD1 (6 bases). CDR1 LGHNT and CDR2 FRNRAP come from the germline V gene. There are 12 residues in the CDR3. V was clipped by 7 bases and J by 2 bases, with 8 bases between them. Written as DNA, the CDR3 is TGTGCTAGTGTGCAGGGGAACTATGGCTACACCTTC. As protein: CASVQGNYGYTF.

The rearrangement uses TRBV5-4 and TRBJ2-7, with 8 bases aligning to TRBD2. The germline gives CDR1 SGHNT, CDR2 YYREEE (reference sequence). V was pared by 1 base and J by 3 bases, with 6 bases of the junction left unmatched. The CDR3 has 15 amino acids. CDR3 DNA: TGTGCCAGCAGCTTGCAACCGGGAGGGCACTACGAGCAGTACGTC. Protein: CASSLQPGGHYEQYV.

CDR3 amino acids: CASSSTGDWGGYTF. CDR3 DNA sequence: TGTGCCAGCTCATCGACAGGGGATTGGGGTGGCTACACCTTC. This chain uses TRBV18 with TRBJ1-2, with TRBD1 matching over 8 bases. V dropped 5 bases and J dropped 7; count of bases not matched to a gene: 9. The CDR3 consists of 14 residues. Germline V gene sequence: CDR1 KGHSH, CDR2 LQKENI.

The gene calls are TRBV19 and TRBJ1-1, with 8 bases identical to TRBD1. Trimming at V came to 5 bases and at J to 5 bases, leaving 10 bases not matched to a gene. The germline V gene has CDR1 LNHDA and CDR2 SQIVND (reference sequence). This CDR3 has 15 residues. The CDR3 protein is CASSARRQGHTEAFF. CDR3 coding DNA: TGTGCCAGTAGTGCCCGTCGACAGGGGCATACTGAAGCTTTCTTT.

The chain couples TRBV3-1 (or the pseudogene TRBV3-2) to TRBJ1-6, with 8 bases matching TRBD1. Germline trimming cut 0 bases from V and 4 bases from J; bases unmatched to any gene: 5. The CDR3 runs to 17 residues. The germline V gene encodes CDR1 LGHDT and CDR2 YNNKEL (reference sequence). In DNA, the CDR3 is TGTGCCAGCAGCCAAGATAAGGACAGGGAATATAATTCACCCCTCCACTTT. It is translated as CASSQDKDREYNSPLHF.

The rearrangement links TRBV5-4 to TRBJ2-2; 13 nucleotides agree with TRBD2. J was trimmed by 6 bases and V by 6 bases; bases with no gene match: 8. The CDR3 consists of 16 residues. Germline loops: CDR1 SGHNT, CDR2 YYREEE (reference sequence). The CDR3 is CASTPRGLAGAGELFF. The CDR3 DNA is TGTGCCAGCACCCCCCGCGGACTAGCGGGAGCCGGGGAGCTGTTTTTT.

The rearrangement links TRBV2 to TRBJ1-1; possibly TRBD1 for D (5 bases). CDR3 length: 14 amino acids. Germline CDR1 SNHLY, CDR2 FYNNEI. V gave up 6 bases and J gave up 4 bases, with 15 bases separating them. CDR3 loop: CASRADGGVTEAFF. Here the CDR3 DNA reads TGTGCCAGCAGGGCCGACGGAGGGGTCACTGAAGCTTTCTTT.

The table lists this clone with a count of one. The genes are TRBV6-5 and TRBJ2-3; possible D gene TRBD2, 7 bases. Germline lookup yields CDR1 MNHEY and CDR2 SVGAGI. The CDR3 loop spans 15 amino acids. V lost 6 bases and J lost 0, with 13 bases in between. DNA for the CDR3: TGTGCCAGCAGCCGGGGGGCCGCTAGCACAGATACGCAGTATTTT. This codes for CASSRGAASTDTQYF.

CDR3 loop: CAWSVLGTGDYGYTF. The DNA for the CDR3 is TGTGCCTGGAGTGTATTGGGGACAGGGGACTATGGCTACACCTTC. The chain has TRBV30 and TRBJ1-2; 10 bases are a match to TRBD1. J was trimmed by 3 bases and V by 0 bases; bases with no gene match: 4. CDR1 is GTSNPN, CDR2 SVGIG, per germline (reference sequence). There are 15 residues in the CDR3. The complete variable domain, with remaining parts taken from reference TRBV30 and TRBJ1-2, reads SQTIHQWPATLVQPVGSPLSLECTVEGTSNPNLYWYRQAAGRGLQLLFYSVGIGQISSEVPQNLSASRPQDRQFILSSKKLLLSDSGFYLCAWSVLGTGDYGYTFGSGTRLTVV.

This clone occurred once. The chain links TRBV15 to TRBJ2-1; the match to TRBD2 covers 12 bases. The CDR3 sequence is 16 residues long. Per germline, CDR1 LNHNV and CDR2 YYDKDF (reference sequence). J lost 11 bases, V lost 0 bases, and 8 bases had no gene match. CDR3 coding DNA: TGTGCCACCAGCAGAGATCGGCTAGCGGGAGGGTCGCAGCAGTTCTTC. As protein: CATSRDRLAGGSQQFF.

This chain links TRBV20-1 with TRBJ2-5, with D perhaps TRBD1 (5 bases). The CDR3 has 12 amino acids. CDR1 and CDR2 (germline): DFQATT, SNEGSKA (reference sequence). V was clipped by 3 bases and J by 4 bases, with 9 bases between them. The CDR3 is CSASLGVETQYF. The CDR3 coding sequence is TGCAGTGCTAGTTTAGGGGTAGAGACCCAGTACTTC.

This clone was observed once. This chain uses TRBV21-1 with TRBJ2-7; the DNA was not used to check the table's D call, TRBD2. TRBV21-1 is a pseudogene segment. This CDR3 region has 13 residues. CDR3 bases: TGTGCCAGCAGCAAAGAGGTAGGGCCCCCCGGGAACGTC. It specifies CASSKEVGPPGNV.

This chain uses TRBV30 with TRBJ1-2, with 10 bases matching TRBD1. In germline, CDR1 is GTSNPN, CDR2 SVGIG (reference sequence). The trim removed 5 bases at V and 3 bases at J, leaving 6 bases unmatched. This CDR3 comprises 14 residues. CDR3 coding DNA: TGTGCCTGGGAACTGACAGGGGGCGACTATGGCTACACCTTC. It codes for CAWELTGGDYGYTF. Using reference TRBV30 and TRBJ1-2 for the parts outside the CDR3, the full variable domain is SQTIHQWPATLVQPVGSPLSLECTVEGTSNPNLYWYRQAAGRGLQLLFYSVGIGQISSEVPQNLSASRPQDRQFILSSKKLLLSDSGFYLCAWELTGGDYGYTFGSGTRLTVV.

V usage is TRBV13 and J usage is TRBJ2-7; tentative D call: TRBD2 (6 bases). The CDR3 totals 16 residues. Trimming stripped 5 bases from V and 3 bases from J, with 20 bases between. The germline V gene encodes CDR1 PRHDT and CDR2 FYEKMQ (reference sequence). CDR3 amino acids: CASSRQTRGAFYEQYF. The CDR3 DNA reads TGTGCCAGCAGCCGACAAACACGCGGGGCATTCTACGAGCAGTACTTC.

The V and J genes are TRBV7-8 and TRBJ2-7; 7 bases are a match to TRBD2. Looked up from germline, CDR1 is SGHVS and CDR2 is FQNEAQ. After removal of 5 bases from V and 3 bases from J, the junction contained 7 bases not matched to a gene. The CDR3 contains 14 residues. The CDR3, as DNA: TGTGCCAGCAGCGTCGGGACTACGTTCTACGAGCAGTACGTC. Translating gives CASSVGTTFYEQYV.

The rearrangement joins TRBV2 to TRBJ1-2; the D gene is possibly TRBD1 (5 bases). Germline V gene data show CDR1 as SNHLY and CDR2 as FYNNEI. The CDR3 is 13 residues long. Trimming cost V 3 bases and J 5 bases, with 10 bases left between them. The CDR3 is CASSESGPYGYTF. The CDR3, as DNA: TGTGCCAGCAGTGAGTCAGGGCCTTATGGCTACACCTTC. Full variable domain (rest looked up from reference TRBV2 and TRBJ1-2): EPEVTQTPSHQVTQMGQEVILRCVPISNHLYFYWYRQILGQKVEFLVSFYNNEISEKSEIFDDQFSVERPDGSNFTLKIRSTKLEDSAMYFCASSESGPYGYTFGSGTRLTVV.